This TCR beta chain originates from a study of cytomegalovirus exposure and HLA in healthy donors. General study findings and limits: Whilst most TCR sequences proved rare, a subset of public TCRs occurred across many donors.

Per germline, CDR1 SGHNT and CDR2 YYREEE (reference sequence). The CDR3 runs 16 residues. Trimming removed 5 bases from V and 4 bases from J; junction bases left unmatched: 10. Whereas donors were nominally healthy upon sampling, unrecorded immune exposures were probable. Comments on this clone: Its antigen is unidentified.

Researchers ran the PCR with 60 Vbeta and 13 Jbeta primers. TCRdb keeps only in-frame clones here, not all; method: immunoSEQ multiplex PCR. The repertoire includes 150,000 to 200,000 clones, less than 80% of them detected once, and 2.5% to 3% sits in the top ten. The receptor's source is a middle-aged man in good health and CMV-seronegative. The sequenced sample was PBMCs. The chain carries TRBV5-4 and TRBJ2-2; 8 nucleotides agree with TRBD1. The CDR3 protein is CASSLTGVFGTGELFF. In DNA, the CDR3 is TGTGCCAGCAGTTTGACAGGGGTATTCGGCACCGGGGAGCTGTTTTTT.